This TCR beta chain was profiled in a study of T cell repertoires in cytomegalovirus infection. The wider study: Indications of both CMV infection and matching HLA type were provided by public TCR beta signatures. Broader study findings: Cumulated frequencies of public TCR beta families served to identify carriers of CMV plus the relevant HLA. HLA-C-restricted CMV clonotypes gave the most frequent clonotype in two of eight donors.

Germline CDR1 reads SGHRS; CDR2 reads YFSETQ. There are 15 residues in the CDR3. V lost 0 bases and J lost 6; bases outside the gene matches: 8. Concerning this clonotype itself: The antigen is undetermined.

TCRdb re-derived calls from the reads in MiXCR, one entry per CDR3 protein. The sample includes around 450,000 distinct CDR3 sequences, roughly 30% of them seen just once. V is TRBV5-1 and J is TRBJ1-2, with 7 bases identical to TRBD1. This TCR was recovered from a human donor in good health (CMV status not recorded). Some clones in this sample may be carry-over from other donors' samples. The sample was PBMCs. CDR3 in DNA: TGCGCCAGCAGCTTGGAGGGGGCGATGTTTGATGGCTACACCTTC. As protein: CASSLEGAMFDGYTF.